These 6 T cell receptor beta chains came from one sample sequenced in a study of T cells in Graves' hyperthyroidism and ophthalmopathy. TCR beta CDR3 sequences were amplified from RNA transcripts. Using the HTBI primer set, a first-round RT-PCR was run on the TCR CDR3. TCRdb reprocessed the multiplex PCR reads via MiXCR and lists one record per CDR3 protein. The sample has a few hundred thousand distinct CDR3 sequences, roughly a sixth seen once. The specimen was blood. The receptors stem from a woman aged 25 to 39 with Graves' ophthalmopathy.

The table lists this clonotype with many counts. The chain links TRBV7-6 to TRBJ2-1; possible D gene TRBD2, 6 bases. Trimming removed 5 bases at V and 7 bases at J, with 18 bases between. Germline CDR1 reads SGHVS; CDR2 reads FNYEAQ. The CDR3 covers 15 residues. CDR3 in amino acids: CASSPKEGRWNEQFF. The CDR3 DNA sequence: TGTGCCAGCAGCCCTAAAGAGGGGAGGTGGAATGAGCAGTTCTTC. Full variable domain (rest looked up from reference TRBV7-6 and TRBJ2-1): GAGVSQSPRYKVTKRGQDVALRCDPISGHVSLYWYRQALGQGPEFLTYFNYEAQQDKSGLPNDRFSAERPEGSISTLTIQRTEQRDSAMYRCASSPKEGRWNEQFFGPGTRLTVL.

V usage is TRBV30 and J usage is TRBJ2-6, with D unresolved. The V end was cut by 6 bases, the J end by 0 bases, with 3 bases between. CDR1 and CDR2 from the germline V gene are GTSNPN and SVGIG (reference sequence). This CDR3 region has 12 residues. The CDR3 region is CACISGANVLTF. Here the CDR3 DNA reads TGTGCCTGCATCTCTGGGGCCAACGTCCTGACTTTC.

The V and J genes are TRBV27 and TRBJ2-7; D is perhaps TRBD1 (6 bases). Germline CDR1 is MNHEY and CDR2 is SMNVEV (reference sequence). The CDR3 contains 13 residues. V was cut by 5 bases and J by 5 bases, with 13 bases left in between. CDR3 in amino acids: CASSLQGFHEQYF. The CDR3 DNA reads TGTGCCAGCAGTCTACAGGGTTTCCACGAGCAGTACTTC.

This clonotype was seen at least ten times. This chain joins TRBV28 and TRBJ1-1; D gene ambiguous. The V gene lost 6 bases and the J gene lost 1 base, with 12 bases spanning the gap. In germline, CDR1 is MDHEN, CDR2 SYDVKM. CDR3 size: 14 residues. The CDR3 protein is CASSQRPKNTEAFF. The CDR3, as DNA: TGTGCCAGCAGCCAGAGACCGAAGAACACTGAAGCTTTCTTT.

This clonotype has more than one count but fewer than ten. This sequence joins TRBV6-2 or TRBV6-3 and TRBJ1-6; no reliable D call. Trimming stripped 4 bases from V and 0 bases from J, with 13 bases between. The CDR3 has 17 residues. Germline V gene data show CDR1 as MNHEY and CDR2 as SVGEGT. CDR3: CASSSNIPSSYNSPLHF. The CDR3 nucleotides read TGTGCCAGCAGTTCCAACATCCCGAGCTCCTATAATTCACCCCTCCACTTT.

This clonotype was found many times. V usage is TRBV2 and J usage is TRBJ1-5; 9 bases fit TRBD1. V gave up 4 bases and J gave up 9 bases; unmatched junction bases: 7. The V gene's germline CDR1 is SNHLY and CDR2 FYNNEI. The CDR3 is 14 residues long. The CDR3 sequence is CASSVDRGDGPQHF. CDR3 DNA sequence: TGTGCCAGCAGTGTGGACAGGGGAGATGGGCCCCAGCATTTT.